A selection of T cell receptor beta chains follows, all from one sample in a study of T cell responses to AZD1222 COVID-19 vaccine. Sequenced by immunoSEQ multiplex PCR; TCRdb stores in-frame clones only, minus some. The table shows under 130,000 clones, with about 90% occurring only once. Specimen: peripheral blood, collected 28 days after the second AZD1222 dose. Receptor source: an adult who received the AZD1222 COVID-19 vaccine. Each CDR3 is given without its conserved first and last residue. Each record gives: V gene, J gene, CDR3 protein.

TRBV28,TRBJ1-1,ASSFPGRFTEAF
TRBV4-2,TRBJ1-6,ASSQGSEGTLVGSPLH
TRBV3-1/TRBV3-2,TRBJ1-1,ASSRDRVTNSAF
TRBV10-3,TRBJ1-1,AINQGQVNTEAF
TRBV20-1,TRBJ2-2,SASDPAGATGELF
TRBV7-9,TRBJ1-2,ASAPMTGYHGYT
TRBV15,TRBJ1-1,ATSSEIQGSTEAF
TRBV6-1,TRBJ1-5,ASRQIGNSNQPQH
TRBV4-1,TRBJ2-1,ASSQVSLSYNEQF
TRBV7-2,TRBJ1-6,ASSLDPGNSPLH